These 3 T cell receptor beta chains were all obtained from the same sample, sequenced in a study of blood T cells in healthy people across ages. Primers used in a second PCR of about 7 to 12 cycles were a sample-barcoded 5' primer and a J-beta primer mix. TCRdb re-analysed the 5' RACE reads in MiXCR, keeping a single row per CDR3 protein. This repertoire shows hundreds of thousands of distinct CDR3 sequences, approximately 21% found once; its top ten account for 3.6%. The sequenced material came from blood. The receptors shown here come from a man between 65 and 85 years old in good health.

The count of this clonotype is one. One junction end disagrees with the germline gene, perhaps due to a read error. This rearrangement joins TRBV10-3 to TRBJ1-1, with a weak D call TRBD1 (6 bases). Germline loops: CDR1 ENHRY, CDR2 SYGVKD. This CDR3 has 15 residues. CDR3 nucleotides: TGTGCCTTCAGTGATCCAGGGGTGGTGAACACTGAAGCTTTCTTT. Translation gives CAFSDPGVVNTEAFF.

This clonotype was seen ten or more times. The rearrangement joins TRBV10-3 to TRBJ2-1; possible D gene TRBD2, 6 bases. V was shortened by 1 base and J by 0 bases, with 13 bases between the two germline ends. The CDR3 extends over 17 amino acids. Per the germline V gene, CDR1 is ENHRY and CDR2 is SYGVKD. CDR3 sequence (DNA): TGTGCCATCAGTGAGTATCCGGGACTGAGCTCCTACAATGAGCAGTTCTTC. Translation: CAISEYPGLSSYNEQFF.

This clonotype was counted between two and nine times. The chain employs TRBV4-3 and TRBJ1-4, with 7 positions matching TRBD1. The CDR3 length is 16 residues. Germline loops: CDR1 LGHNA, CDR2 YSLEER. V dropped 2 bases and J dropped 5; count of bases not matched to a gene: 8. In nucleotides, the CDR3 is TGCGCCAGCAGCCAAACGGGGGCAGGGGGAAATGAAAAACTGTTTTTT. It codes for CASSQTGAGGNEKLFF.